What follows are 14 T cell receptor beta chains derived from one specimen sequenced in a study of cytomegalovirus exposure and HLA in healthy donors. It was with 60 Vbeta and 13 Jbeta primers that the PCR ran. Clones were sequenced by immunoSEQ multiplex PCR, and TCRdb holds only the in-frame ones, with some missing. This sample has 140,000 or so clones, with about three fifths found just once. Material for sequencing was PBMCs. All receptors come from a male donor in good health and CMV-seronegative.

The chain uses TRBV2 and TRBJ2-3, with D possibly being TRBD1 (6 bases). V was trimmed by 9 bases and J by 6 bases, leaving 19 bases between them. Germline lookup yields CDR1 SNHLY and CDR2 FYNNEI. The CDR3 runs 14 residues. The CDR3 protein is CASRSGAQGDTQYF. CDR3 DNA: TGTGCCAGTCGATCCGGGGCCCAGGGGGATACGCAGTATTTT.

The V gene is TRBV2, the J gene TRBJ2-1, with TRBD2 identical over 9 bases. Trimming cost V 8 bases and J 10 bases; bases outside gene matches: 6. Looked up from germline, CDR1 is SNHLY and CDR2 is FYNNEI. The CDR3 sequence is 12 residues long. The chain's CDR3 is CASDSGGTEQFF. CDR3 DNA sequence: TGTGCCAGCGACAGCGGGGGGACCGAGCAGTTCTTC.

The chain is built from TRBV5-4 and TRBJ2-1; 7 nucleotides align to TRBD1. The trim removed 4 bases at V and 6 bases at J, leaving 7 bases unmatched. The CDR3 is 14 residues long. Per the germline V gene, CDR1 is SGHNT and CDR2 is YYREEE (reference sequence). The chain's CDR3 is CASSTRTGGNEQFF. DNA for the CDR3: TGTGCCAGCAGCACCCGGACAGGCGGCAATGAGCAGTTCTTC.

The table lists this clone with a few counts. The CDR3 DNA sequence: TGTGCCAGCAGCCAAGGGGTTGGGGGGAGGATAAACTATGGCTACACCTTC. Amino acids: CASSQGVGGRINYGYTF. This chain connects TRBV4-2 to TRBJ1-2; D perhaps matches TRBD1 (5 bases). Trimming shortened V by 1 base and J by 2 bases, and 17 bases separated the two germline ends. CDR1 LGHNA and CDR2 YNFKEQ come from the germline V gene. CDR3 size: 17 residues.

This chain uses TRBV7-6 with TRBJ2-1; 11 bases are a match to TRBD2. This CDR3 spans 15 amino acids. The germline V gene encodes CDR1 SGHVS and CDR2 FNYEAQ. V lost 1 base to trimming and J lost 8 bases; unmatched junction nucleotides: 4. In DNA, the CDR3 is TGTGCCAGCAGCTTAGATCGACTAGCGGGGTATGAGCAGTTCTTC. Translated, it gives CASSLDRLAGYEQFF.

This clone was seen only once. The chain combines TRBV19 with TRBJ2-1; D might be TRBD2 (7 bases). Germline V lookup: CDR1 LNHDA, CDR2 SQIVND (reference sequence). This CDR3 region has 15 residues. Trimming left V 6 bases short and J 6 bases short, with 18 bases between. CDR3 bases: TGTGCCAGTAGATTGGCCCTAGGGGGGGCCAATGAGCAGTTCTTC. Protein: CASRLALGGANEQFF.

This chain uses TRBV19 with TRBJ1-1; TRBD1 agrees at 8 bases. Looked up from germline, CDR1 is LNHDA and CDR2 is SQIVND (reference sequence). The ends lost 8 bases at V and 7 bases at J; junction bases unmatched: 21. The CDR3 contains 17 residues. The DNA for the CDR3 is TGTGCCAGTTCTCTCCCGAAGGACAGGGAGATCATCGATGAAGCTTTCTTT. Its translation is CASSLPKDREIIDEAFF.

There are a few counts of this clone. The chain joins TRBV5-1 to TRBJ2-2, with D possibly matching TRBD1 (6 bases). The V gene's germline CDR1 is SGHRS and CDR2 YFSETQ. V was shortened by 0 bases and J by 2 bases, with 11 bases between the two germline ends. The CDR3 extends over 16 amino acids. As DNA, the CDR3 is TGCGCCAGCAGCTTGGAGGCAGGGGATAACACCGGGGAGCTGTTTTTT. It translates to CASSLEAGDNTGELFF.

The genes are TRBV5-1 and TRBJ1-1; D possibly corresponds to TRBD1 (6 bases). The CDR3 sequence is 15 residues long. CDR1 is SGHRS and CDR2 is YFSETQ in the germline V gene. V was shortened by 3 bases and J by 5 bases, with 17 bases between the two germline ends. The CDR3 DNA follows: TGCGCCAGCAGCTGGTCTGGGGGCTTGGAGACTGAAGCTTTCTTT. It yields the protein CASSWSGGLETEAFF. The full variable domain, rest sourced from reference TRBV5-1 and TRBJ1-1, is KAGVTQTPRYLIKTRGQQVTLSCSPISGHRSVSWYQQTPGQGLQFLFEYFSETQRNKGNFPGRFSGRQFSNSRSEMNVSTLELGDSALYLCASSWSGGLETEAFFGQGTRLTVV.

This chain's CDR3 is CASTRGGGYTF. In DNA form, the CDR3 reads TGTGCCAGCACCAGGGGTGGTGGCTACACCTTC. The rearrangement links TRBV10-3 to TRBJ1-2, with D tentatively TRBD1 (6 bases). This CDR3 has 11 residues. CDR1 and CDR2 (germline): ENHRY, SYGVKD. V lost 10 bases and J 7 bases, leaving 13 bases between the germline ends.

The chain employs TRBV6-1 and TRBJ1-1; D not resolved. Trimming took 10 bases from V and 5 from J, leaving 20 bases between them. The CDR3 runs 14 residues. The germline gives CDR1 MNHNS, CDR2 SASEGT. For the CDR3, the DNA is TGTGCCACTGTTGGAACCCGGGAGTGGACTGAAGCTTTCTTT. Protein product: CATVGTREWTEAFF.

This clone was counted only a few times. This chain uses TRBV2 with TRBJ1-6; D call uncertain. CDR1 and CDR2 (germline): SNHLY, FYNNEI. The V gene lost 0 bases and the J gene lost 13 bases, with 16 bases spanning the gap. The CDR3 is 15 amino acids. Written as DNA, the CDR3 is TGTGCCAGCAGTGAAGCGGGCCCCTTTCGTACGCCCCTCCACTTT. Residues: CASSEAGPFRTPLHF.

This clone has just one count. This rearrangement joins TRBV11-3 to TRBJ2-1, with 7 nucleotides matching TRBD1. The CDR3 runs 13 residues. Per the germline V gene, CDR1 is SGHNT and CDR2 is YENEEA. Trimming took 5 bases from V and 6 from J; bases not matched to a gene: 4. This CDR3 reads CASSETGFNEQFF. CDR3 DNA sequence: TGTGCCAGCAGCGAGACAGGGTTCAATGAGCAGTTCTTC.

The V and J genes are TRBV5-8 and TRBJ2-2; 11 bases are a match to TRBD2. V shed 2 bases and J 2 bases; nucleotides not matched to a gene: 8. The CDR3 consists of 18 residues. Per germline, CDR1 SGHTS and CDR2 YDEGEE. CDR3 region: CASSFPGLADLNTGELFF. CDR3 DNA sequence: TGTGCCAGCAGCTTCCCGGGACTAGCGGATCTTAACACCGGGGAGCTGTTTTTT. Using reference TRBV5-8 and TRBJ2-2 for the parts outside the CDR3, the full variable domain is EAGVTQSPTHLIKTRGQQATLRCSPISGHTSVYWYQQALGLGLQFLLWYDEGEERNRGNFPPRFSGRQFPNYSSELNVNALELEDSALYLCASSFPGLADLNTGELFFGEGSRLTVL.